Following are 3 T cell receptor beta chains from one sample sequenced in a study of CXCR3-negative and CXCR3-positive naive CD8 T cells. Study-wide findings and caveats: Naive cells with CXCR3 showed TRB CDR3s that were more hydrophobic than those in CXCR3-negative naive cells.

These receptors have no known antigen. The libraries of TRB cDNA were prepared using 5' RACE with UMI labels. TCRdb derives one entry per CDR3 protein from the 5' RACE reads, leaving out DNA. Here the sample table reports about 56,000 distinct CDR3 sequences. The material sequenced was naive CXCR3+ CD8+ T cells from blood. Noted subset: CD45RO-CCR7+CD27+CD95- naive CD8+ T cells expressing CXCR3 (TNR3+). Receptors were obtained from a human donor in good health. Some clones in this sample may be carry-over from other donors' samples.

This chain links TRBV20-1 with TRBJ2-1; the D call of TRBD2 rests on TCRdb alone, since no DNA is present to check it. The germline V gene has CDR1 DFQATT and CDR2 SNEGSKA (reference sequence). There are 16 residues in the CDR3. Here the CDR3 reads CSAISQRGAPYNEQFF.

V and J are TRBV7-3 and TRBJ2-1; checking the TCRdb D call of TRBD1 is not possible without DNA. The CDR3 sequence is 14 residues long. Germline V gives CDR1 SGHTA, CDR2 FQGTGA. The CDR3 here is CASSSTPRGDEQFF. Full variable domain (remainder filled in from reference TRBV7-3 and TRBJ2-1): GAGVSQTPSNKVTEKGKYVELRCDPISGHTALYWYRQSLGQGPEFLIYFQGTGAADDSGLPNDRFFAVRPEGSVSTLKIQRTERGDSAVYLCASSSTPRGDEQFFGPGTRLTVL.

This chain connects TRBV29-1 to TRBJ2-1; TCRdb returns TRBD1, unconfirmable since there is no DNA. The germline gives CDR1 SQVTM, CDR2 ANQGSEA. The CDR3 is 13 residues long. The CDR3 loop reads CSVDGSRGYEQFF.